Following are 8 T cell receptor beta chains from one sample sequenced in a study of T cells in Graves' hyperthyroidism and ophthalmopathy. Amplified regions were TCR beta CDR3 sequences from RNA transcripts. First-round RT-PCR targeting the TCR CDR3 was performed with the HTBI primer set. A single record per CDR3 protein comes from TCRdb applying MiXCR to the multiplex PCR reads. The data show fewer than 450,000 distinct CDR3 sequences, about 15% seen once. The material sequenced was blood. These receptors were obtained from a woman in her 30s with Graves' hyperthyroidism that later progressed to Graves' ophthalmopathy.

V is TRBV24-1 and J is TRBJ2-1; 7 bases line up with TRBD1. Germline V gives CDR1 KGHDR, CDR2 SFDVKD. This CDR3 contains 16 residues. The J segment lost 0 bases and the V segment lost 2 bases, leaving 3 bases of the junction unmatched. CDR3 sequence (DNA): TGTGCCACCAGTGATTCCAGGGGGAGCTCCTACAATGAGCAGTTCTTC. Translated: CATSDSRGSSYNEQFF.

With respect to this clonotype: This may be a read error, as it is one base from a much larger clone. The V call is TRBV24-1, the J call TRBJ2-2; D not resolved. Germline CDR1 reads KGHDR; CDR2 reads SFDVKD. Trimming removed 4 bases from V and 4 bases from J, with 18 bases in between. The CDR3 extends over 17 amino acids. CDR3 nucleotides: TGTGCCACCAGTGACCACGACAAGGGCCCAGGCACCGGGGAGCTGTTTTTT. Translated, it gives CATSDHDKGPGTGELFF.

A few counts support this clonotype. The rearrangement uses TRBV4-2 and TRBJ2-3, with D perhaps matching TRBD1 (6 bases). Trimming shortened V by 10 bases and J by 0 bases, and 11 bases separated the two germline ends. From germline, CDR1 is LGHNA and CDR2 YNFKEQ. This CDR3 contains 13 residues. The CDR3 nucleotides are TGTGCCACCAATGGACAGAGCACAGATACGCAGTATTTT. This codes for CATNGQSTDTQYF.

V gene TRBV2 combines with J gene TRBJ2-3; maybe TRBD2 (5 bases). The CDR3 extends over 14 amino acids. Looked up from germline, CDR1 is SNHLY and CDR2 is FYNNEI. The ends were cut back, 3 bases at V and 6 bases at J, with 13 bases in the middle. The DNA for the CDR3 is TGTGCCAGCAGTGACCTTGCTAGCAGTGATACGCAGTATTTT. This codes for CASSDLASSDTQYF.

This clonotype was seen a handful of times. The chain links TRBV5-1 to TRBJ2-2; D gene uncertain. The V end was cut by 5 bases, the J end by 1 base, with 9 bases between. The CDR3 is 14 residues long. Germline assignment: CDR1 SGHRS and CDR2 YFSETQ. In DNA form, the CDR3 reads TGCGCCAGCAGTCGAGGAGAGAACACCGGGGAGCTGTTTTTT. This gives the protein CASSRGENTGELFF. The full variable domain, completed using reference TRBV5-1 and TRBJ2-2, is KAGVTQTPRYLIKTRGQQVTLSCSPISGHRSVSWYQQTPGQGLQFLFEYFSETQRNKGNFPGRFSGRQFSNSRSEMNVSTLELGDSALYLCASSRGENTGELFFGEGSRLTVL.

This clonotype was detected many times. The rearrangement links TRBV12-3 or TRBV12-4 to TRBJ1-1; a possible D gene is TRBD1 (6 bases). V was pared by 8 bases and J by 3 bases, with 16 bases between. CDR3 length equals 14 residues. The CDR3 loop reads CASDVGGADTEAFF. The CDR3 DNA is TGTGCCAGCGATGTCGGGGGCGCAGACACTGAAGCTTTCTTT.

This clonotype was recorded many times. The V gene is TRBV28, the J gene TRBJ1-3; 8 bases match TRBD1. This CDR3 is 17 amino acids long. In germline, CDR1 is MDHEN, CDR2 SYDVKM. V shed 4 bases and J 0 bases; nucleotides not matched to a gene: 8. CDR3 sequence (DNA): TGTGCCAGCAGTTCCGGACAGGGACCGTACTCTGGAAACACCATATATTTT. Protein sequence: CASSSGQGPYSGNTIYF.

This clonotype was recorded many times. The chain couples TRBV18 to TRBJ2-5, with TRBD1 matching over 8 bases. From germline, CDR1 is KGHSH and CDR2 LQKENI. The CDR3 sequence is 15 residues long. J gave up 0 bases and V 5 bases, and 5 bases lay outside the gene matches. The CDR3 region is CASSSGGPDQETQYF. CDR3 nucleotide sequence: TGTGCCAGCTCATCAGGGGGCCCGGACCAAGAGACCCAGTACTTC. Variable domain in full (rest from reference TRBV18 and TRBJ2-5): NAGVMQNPRHLVRRRGQEARLRCSPMKGHSHVYWYRQLPEEGLKFMVYLQKENIIDESGMPKERFSAEFPKEGPSILRIQQVVRGDSAAYFCASSSGGPDQETQYFGPGTRLLVL.